This T cell receptor beta chain originates from a study of shared clonotypes between healthy human individuals. The naive CD8 subset, CD45RO-negative cells positively selected for CCR7, excluded terminally differentiated effector memory CD45RA+ cells. Those who donated were healthy HIV-negative adults, with no recent acute infections or vaccinations reported. From germline, CDR1 is LNHDA and CDR2 SQIVND (reference sequence). Deletions cut 9 bases from V and 3 bases from J, with 15 bases between. The CDR3 has 14 residues. Using immunoSEQ multiplex PCR, the repertoire was profiled, and TCRdb retains in-frame clones only, with some absent. The sample has around 640,000 clones; about 96% are singletons.

Sample: naive CD8+ T cells sorted from blood. This sequence joins TRBV19 and TRBJ1-5; D perhaps matches TRBD1 (5 bases). This TCR was sampled from a woman in her twenties or thirties in good health. CDR3 residues: CASHQGMYNQPQHF. The DNA of the CDR3 is TGTGCCAGCCATCAGGGAATGTACAATCAGCCCCAGCATTTT. Supplemented by reference TRBV19 and TRBJ1-5, the full variable domain reads DGGITQSPKYLFRKEGQNVTLSCEQNLNHDAMYWYRQDPGQGLRLIYYSQIVNDFQKGDIAEGYSVSREKKESFPLTVTSAQKNPTAFYLCASHQGMYNQPQHFGDGTRLSIL.